The clone carrying this T cell receptor beta chain came up a few times. Germline V gene data show CDR1 as KGHSH and CDR2 as LQKENI. V dropped 6 bases and J dropped 2; count of bases not matched to a gene: 3. This CDR3 contains 14 residues. The data stem from a study of cytomegalovirus exposure and HLA in healthy donors. 60 Vbeta and 13 Jbeta primers were used in PCR. Profiled with immunoSEQ multiplex PCR; TCRdb holds only in-frame clones, not every one. This table has about 94,000 clones, about 75% appearing once. What was sequenced was PBMCs. This TCR derives from a man in his forties or fifties in good health and CMV-seropositive. The V gene is TRBV18, the J gene TRBJ1-1, with TRBD1 identical over 10 bases. The CDR3 is CASSRQGANTEAFF. The CDR3 region has the DNA TGTGCCAGCTCTAGACAGGGGGCTAACACTGAAGCTTTCTTT.